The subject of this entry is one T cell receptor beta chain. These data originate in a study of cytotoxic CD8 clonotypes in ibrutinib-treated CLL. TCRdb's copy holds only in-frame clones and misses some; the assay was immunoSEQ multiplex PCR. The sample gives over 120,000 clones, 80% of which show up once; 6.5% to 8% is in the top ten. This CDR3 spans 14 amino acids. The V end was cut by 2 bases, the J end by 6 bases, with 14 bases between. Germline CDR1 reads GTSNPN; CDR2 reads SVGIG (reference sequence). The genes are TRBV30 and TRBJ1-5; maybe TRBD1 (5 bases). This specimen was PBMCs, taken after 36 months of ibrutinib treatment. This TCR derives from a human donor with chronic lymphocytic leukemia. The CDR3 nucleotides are TGTGCCTGGAGTAAGGGGCAGTTGAGTCAGCCCCAGCATTTT. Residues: CAWSKGQLSQPQHF.